The rows below give T cell receptor beta chains drawn from one sample of a study of CD8+ T cells in alopecia areata. Some clones are missing from TCRdb's copy, which holds only in-frame ones; the method was immunoSEQ multiplex PCR. The sample gives roughly 170,000 clones, around 60% of which show up once; under 15% is in the top ten. Sequencing used CD4+ T cells sorted from blood, obtained at week 0. Receptors originate from a human donor with alopecia areata. CDR3s include the opening cysteine and the closing phenylalanine or tryptophan. D genes are given only for firm matches. Clone size is shown for a subset of rows, as once, few, many or a class of expanded clone.

D: -
V: TRBV15
J: TRBJ2-1
size: -
DNA: TGTGCCCCCTCGGCCGCTTATGGTGAGCAGTTCTTC
CDR3: CAPSAAYGEQFF

D: TRBD2
V: TRBV29-1
J: TRBJ2-5
size: -
DNA: TGCAGCGTTGAAGCGATCGTCAGCGGGGTGGCCCAGTACTTC
CDR3: CSVEAIVSGVAQYF

D: -
V: TRBV11-3
J: TRBJ1-1
size: -
DNA: TGTGCCAGCACCAGGACAGCCCGGAACACTGAAGCTTTCTTT
CDR3: CASTRTARNTEAFF

D: -
V: TRBV5-1
J: TRBJ1-2
size: -
DNA: TGCGCCAGCAGCTTGGGGCACGGCGGCTATGGCTACACCTTC
CDR3: CASSLGHGGYGYTF

D: TRBD1
V: TRBV5-6
J: TRBJ1-1
size: -
DNA: TGTGCCAGCAGCTCCCAGGGGGCTTGGACTGAAGCTTTCTTT
CDR3: CASSSQGAWTEAFF

D: -
V: TRBV7-9
J: TRBJ2-3
size: -
DNA: TGTGCCAGCAGCTTGGTCGGGACAAGCACAGATACGCAGTATTTT
CDR3: CASSLVGTSTDTQYF

D: TRBD1
V: TRBV11-3
J: TRBJ2-2
size: -
DNA: TGTGCCAGCAGCCAGGGGGCATCGTCCGGGGAGCTGTTTTTT
CDR3: CASSQGASSGELFF

D: -
V: TRBV29-1
J: TRBJ2-1
size: few
DNA: TGCAGCGTTGCAGTAGGAGATTCCAACGACAGGGCATGGGGGGGGCAGTTCTTC
CDR3: CSVAVGDSNDRAWGGQFF

D: -
V: TRBV14
J: TRBJ2-3
size: -
DNA: TGTGCCAGCAGCCAACTTGCGGGGCCTTTCACAGATACGCAGTATTTT
CDR3: CASSQLAGPFTDTQYF

D: TRBD1
V: TRBV2
J: TRBJ1-5
size: -
DNA: TGTGCCAGCAGCGAACAGGGGATATTGCAGCCCCAGCATTTT
CDR3: CASSEQGILQPQHF